The clone carrying this T cell receptor (beta chain) has ten or more counts. Antigen: not known. The CDR3 loop spans 14 amino acids. The V gene's germline CDR1 is MGHRA and CDR2 YSYEKL. The V and J ends lost 5 bases and 5 bases, in that order; junction bases with no gene match: 6. The data stem from a study of molecular identifiers for immune sequencing clone quantification. General observations from the study: Spiked-in Jurkat TCR RNA corresponding to one cell was reported as detectable against about 1 million naive cells.

With 10%, 30% or 50% of RNA, about 17,000 to 1,100,000 naive CD8 T cells were sequenced. Naive CD8 T cells were picked out by sorting for CD8+CD4-CCR7+CD45RA+. Preparation of the bulk TCR libraries relied on previously described methods and listed TCR primers. One entry per CDR3 protein, called by TCRdb with MiXCR from the PCR reads. This table holds some 320,000 distinct CDR3 sequences, roughly a fifth found once. The chain joins TRBV4-1 to TRBJ1-1, with 9 bases matching TRBD1. Specimen: naive CD8+ T cells from blood, with Jurkat cell RNA spiked in. This sample's subset: FACS-sorted CD8+CD4-CCR7+CD45RA+ naive T cells. This sequence originates from a human donor in good health. Some libraries in this study had Jurkat cell RNA spiked in. CDR3 sequence reads: CASSGPGQGTEAFF. CDR3 nucleotides: TGCGCCAGCAGCGGGCCGGGACAGGGTACTGAAGCTTTCTTT.